The 18 T cell receptor beta chains below come from one sample, sequenced in a study of naive and memory T cell subsets. The SP2 primer and nested alpha and beta constant region primers amplified ligated cDNA in four rounds. TCRdb recomputed calls from the 5' RACE reads with MiXCR, one row per CDR3 protein. The table includes tens of thousands of distinct CDR3 sequences, 4.7% detected once. The library had UMIs added by 3' ligation of an oligonucleotide to TCR cDNA. The receptors shown here come from a female donor in good health.

This clonotype was observed many times. The rearrangement joins TRBV5-1 to TRBJ1-4; TRBD1 aligns across 10 bases. V was pared by 2 bases and J by 5 bases, with 3 bases of the junction left unmatched. The CDR3 loop spans 15 amino acids. Per the germline V gene, CDR1 is SGHRS and CDR2 is YFSETQ. The chain's CDR3 is CASSFWGQGNEKLFF. CDR3 DNA sequence: TGCGCCAGCAGCTTTTGGGGACAGGGGAATGAAAAACTGTTTTTT. The whole variable domain, filled in from reference TRBV5-1 and TRBJ1-4, reads KAGVTQTPRYLIKTRGQQVTLSCSPISGHRSVSWYQQTPGQGLQFLFEYFSETQRNKGNFPGRFSGRQFSNSRSEMNVSTLELGDSALYLCASSFWGQGNEKLFFGSGTQLSVL.

This clonotype was picked up many times. The chain couples TRBV6-5 to TRBJ1-2; D not resolved. V was clipped by 2 bases and J by 6 bases, with 10 bases between them. Per the germline V gene, CDR1 is MNHEY and CDR2 is SVGAGI. The CDR3 consists of 13 residues. CDR3 sequence (DNA): TGTGCCAGCAGTTACGGAGAAGGACATGGCTACACCTTC. Translated, it gives CASSYGEGHGYTF.

This clonotype turned up a few times. This chain joins TRBV29-1 and TRBJ2-7, with a tentative D call TRBD1 (6 bases). Germline values: CDR1 SQVTM, CDR2 ANQGSEA. Trimming removed 8 bases from V and 5 bases from J, with 13 bases in between. This CDR3 region has 11 residues. In DNA, the CDR3 is TGCAGCCAAAGGGCAGGGGACGAGCAGTACTTC. Its translation: CSQRAGDEQYF.

This clonotype has ten or more counts. This chain uses TRBV18 with TRBJ2-1, with D possibly being TRBD2 (6 bases). CDR3 size: 16 residues. Germline loops: CDR1 KGHSH, CDR2 LQKENI. The V and J ends lost 0 bases and 1 base respectively, with 10 bases between them. CDR3 amino acids: CASSPPGGGSYNEQFF. DNA for the CDR3: TGTGCCAGCTCACCACCGGGTGGGGGGTCCTACAATGAGCAGTTCTTC. The variable domain in full, with the rest retrieved from reference TRBV18 and TRBJ2-1, is NAGVMQNPRHLVRRRGQEARLRCSPMKGHSHVYWYRQLPEEGLKFMVYLQKENIIDESGMPKERFSAEFPKEGPSILRIQQVVRGDSAAYFCASSPPGGGSYNEQFFGPGTRLTVL.

In this sample, this clonotype turned up many times. This chain connects TRBV28 to TRBJ2-7, with 7 bases identical to TRBD2. The V gene end was trimmed by 3 bases and the J gene end by 4 bases; junction bases not matched to a gene: 6. Germline V gives CDR1 MDHEN, CDR2 SYDVKM. The CDR3 loop spans 14 amino acids. Written as DNA, the CDR3 is TGTGCCAGCAGTTTCGGCGGGAGCAAATACGAGCAGTACTTC. This translates into CASSFGGSKYEQYF.

This clonotype has ten or more counts. The chain recombines TRBV7-2 with TRBJ2-7; the match to TRBD1 covers 8 bases. V was clipped by 5 bases and J by 4 bases; unmatched bases: 7. Germline-derived CDR1 and CDR2 are SGHTA and FQGNSA. The CDR3 covers 14 residues. CDR3 coding DNA: TGTGCCAGCAGCCGGGACAGGACCAAATACGAGCAGTACTTC. As protein: CASSRDRTKYEQYF. The variable domain in full, with the rest retrieved from reference TRBV7-2 and TRBJ2-7, is GAGVSQSPSNKVTEKGKDVELRCDPISGHTALYWYRQSLGQGLEFLIYFQGNSAPDKSGLPSDRFSAERTGGSVSTLTIQRTQQEDSAVYLCASSRDRTKYEQYFGPGTRLTVT.

This clonotype appeared many times. The rearrangement links TRBV11-2 to TRBJ1-1; D might be TRBD1 (5 bases). Germline V gene data show CDR1 as SGHAT and CDR2 as FQNNGV. V was cut by 5 bases and J by 2 bases, with 18 bases left in between. The CDR3 is made up of 16 amino acids. Written as DNA, the CDR3 is TGTGCCAGCAGCCTCCGGGACGCCGAAGGAAACACTGAAGCTTTCTTT. Protein: CASSLRDAEGNTEAFF. Variable domain in full (rest from reference TRBV11-2 and TRBJ1-1): EAGVAQSPRYKIIEKRQSVAFWCNPISGHATLYWYQQILGQGPKLLIQFQNNGVVDDSQLPKDRFSAERLKGVDSTLKIQPAKLEDSAVYLCASSLRDAEGNTEAFFGQGTRLTVV.

This clonotype was found many times. CDR3 loop: CSVGEGRSSNQPQHF. Written as DNA, the CDR3 is TGCAGCGTTGGGGAGGGAAGAAGTAGCAATCAGCCCCAGCATTTT. The rearrangement joins TRBV29-1 to TRBJ1-5, with unresolved D. Trimming shortened V by 4 bases and J by 0 bases, and 13 bases separated the two germline ends. Germline-derived CDR1 and CDR2 are SQVTM and ANQGSEA. The CDR3 contains 15 residues. Filled out from reference TRBV29-1 and TRBJ1-5, the complete variable domain reads SAVISQKPSRDICQRGTSLTIQCQVDSQVTMMFWYRQQPGQSLTLIATANQGSEATYESGFVIDKFPISRPNLTFSTLTVSNMSPEDSSIYLCSVGEGRSSNQPQHFGDGTRLSIL.

This clonotype was seen repeatedly, ten times or more. This sequence joins TRBV12-3 or TRBV12-4 and TRBJ1-5; D uncertain. Trimming took 6 bases from V and 2 from J, leaving 8 bases between them. The CDR3 loop spans 13 amino acids. The CDR3 loop reads CASSGGGNQPQHF. Written as DNA, the CDR3 is TGTGCCAGCAGCGGCGGGGGCAATCAGCCCCAGCATTTT.

This clonotype came up many times. The V and J genes are TRBV29-1 and TRBJ2-1; 12 bases agree with TRBD2. The CDR3 is 15 amino acids. Germline V gene data show CDR1 as SQVTM and CDR2 as ANQGSEA. J lost 0 bases, V lost 6 bases, and 3 bases had no gene match. The CDR3 bases are TGCAGCGTCGGGACTAGCGGGTTCTCCTACAATGAGCAGTTCTTC. This encodes CSVGTSGFSYNEQFF.

This clonotype was seen only once. Possible read error: a much larger clone is one base away. The chain couples TRBV28 to TRBJ2-2, with D perhaps matching TRBD1 (6 bases). The CDR3 is 17 residues long. From germline, CDR1 is MDHEN and CDR2 SYDVKM. Trimming shortened V by 7 bases and J by 4 bases, and 22 bases separated the two germline ends. CDR3 nucleotides: TGTGCCAGCACCCCTACCCACAGTCAGGGGTGCACCGGGGAGCTGTTTTTT. Encoded protein: CASTPTHSQGCTGELFF.

In its sample, this clonotype was seen many times. The chain carries TRBV2 and TRBJ2-7; weak D call: TRBD2 (5 bases). In germline, CDR1 is SNHLY, CDR2 FYNNEI. Trimming left V 10 bases short and J 7 bases short, with 20 bases between. The CDR3 runs to 13 residues. CDR3 DNA: TGTGCCATCACTTCGAGGGCAATAGGGGAGCAGTACTTC. As protein: CAITSRAIGEQYF.

This clonotype occurred many times. This chain uses TRBV6-5 with TRBJ1-2; D remains unclear. Per germline, CDR1 MNHEY and CDR2 SVGAGI. Trimming took off 3 bases at V and 6 bases at J, with 11 bases between the two ends. This CDR3 has 13 amino acids. The CDR3 region is CASSYLGRDGYTF. CDR3 nucleotide sequence: TGTGCCAGCAGTTATCTGGGTCGTGATGGCTACACCTTC.

Regarding this clonotype: Given a much more abundant clone one base away, this may be a read error. The CDR3 bases are TGCAGTGCTAGAGAGAGAGGCAGTAAGGGATTCTACGAGCAGTACTTC. It is translated as CSARERGSKGFYEQYF. The chain combines TRBV20-1 with TRBJ2-7; D is unresolved. The CDR3 contains 16 residues. From germline, CDR1 is DFQATT and CDR2 SNEGSKA (reference sequence). V was cut by 0 bases and J by 3 bases, with 18 bases left in between.

This clonotype has at least ten counts. The chain couples TRBV12-3 or TRBV12-4 to TRBJ2-7; 7 bases line up with TRBD2. CDR3 length: 13 amino acids. The trim removed 3 bases at V and 5 bases at J, leaving 4 bases unmatched. For the CDR3, the DNA is TGTGCCAGCAGTTTGGAGCGGGGAGACGAGCAGTACTTC. It is translated as CASSLERGDEQYF.

This clonotype was recorded at least ten times. The chain combines TRBV12-3 or TRBV12-4 with TRBJ2-3; 11 nucleotides agree with TRBD2. V trimming: 3 bases; J trimming: 2 bases; junction bases outside the gene matches: 7. The CDR3 sequence is 17 residues long. DNA of the CDR3: TGTGCCAGCAGTTTCCCCGGACTAGCGGGCCACACAGATACGCAGTATTTT. Its translation: CASSFPGLAGHTDTQYF.

There are many counts of this clonotype. The chain recombines TRBV7-9 with TRBJ2-2; either TRBD1 or TRBD2 may supply D (5 bases each). The V end was cut by 4 bases, the J end by 2 bases, with 5 bases between. Germline loops: CDR1 SEHNR, CDR2 FQNEAQ (reference sequence). CDR3 length equals 13 residues. The CDR3 DNA reads TGTGCCAGCAGCTGGGACAACACCGGGGAGCTGTTTTTT. It encodes CASSWDNTGELFF.

The table lists this clonotype with many counts. V is TRBV25-1 and J is TRBJ2-7; TRBD2 is a possible D gene (6 bases). The V and J ends lost 0 bases and 7 bases respectively, with 16 bases between them. The CDR3 consists of 15 residues. Per the germline V gene, CDR1 is MGHDK and CDR2 is SYGVNS. This CDR3 reads CASSEYSGATREQYF. The CDR3 DNA reads TGTGCCAGCAGTGAATACTCGGGAGCGACGCGGGAGCAGTACTTC.